The 10 T cell receptor beta chains below come from one sample, sequenced in a study of vaccination and CD4 T cells after COVID-19. Treatment of the sample: approximately nine-day PBMC culture with coronavirus spike peptide pools or control peptides (ViraFEST assay). The antigens these receptors bind are not known. With the Oncomine TCR Beta short-read assay, DNA from cultured CD4+ T cells was sequenced. TCRdb reprocessed the PCR reads with MiXCR, giving one entry per CDR3 protein. The sample holds some 14,000 distinct CDR3 sequences, 65% to 80% seen once. Material for sequencing was CD4+ T cells from blood, cultured in vitro. These receptors were taken from a human donor who had recovered from COVID-19.

The V call is TRBV18, the J call TRBJ1-2, with D perhaps TRBD1 (6 bases). Germline V gene lookup returns CDR1 KGHSH and CDR2 LQKENI. Trimming took 5 bases from V and 4 from J, leaving 14 bases between them. The CDR3 spans 14 residues. CDR3 amino acids: CASSGTGPTYGYTF. CDR3 nucleotides: TGTGCCAGCTCAGGTACAGGGCCTACCTATGGCTACACCTTC. Full variable domain (rest looked up from reference TRBV18 and TRBJ1-2): NAGVMQNPRHLVRRRGQEARLRCSPMKGHSHVYWYRQLPEEGLKFMVYLQKENIIDESGMPKERFSAEFPKEGPSILRIQQVVRGDSAAYFCASSGTGPTYGYTFGSGTRLTVV.

This chain connects TRBV6-2 or TRBV6-3 to TRBJ1-3; D remains unclear. In germline, CDR1 is MNHEY, CDR2 SVGEGT. The CDR3 loop spans 16 amino acids. V lost 2 bases to trimming and J lost 0 bases, with 11 bases between them. The CDR3 coding sequence is TGTGCCAGCAGTTACGATACAGCCAGCTCTGGAAACACCATATATTTT. Encoded protein: CASSYDTASSGNTIYF.

This clonotype showed up just a few times. This chain uses TRBV7-2 with TRBJ1-1; D remains ambiguous. This CDR3 is 13 amino acids long. The germline V and J ends were trimmed by 4 bases and 6 bases, with 12 bases remaining between them. Germline V gene lookup returns CDR1 SGHTA and CDR2 FQGNSA. CDR3 loop: CASSSGPAAEAFF. The CDR3 DNA is TGTGCCAGCAGCTCCGGACCCGCCGCTGAAGCTTTCTTT.

The V gene is TRBV7-9, the J gene TRBJ1-4, with 7 bases lining up with TRBD1. The CDR3 covers 15 residues. V lost 5 bases, J lost 5 bases, and 8 bases stayed unmatched. The germline V gene encodes CDR1 SEHNR and CDR2 FQNEAQ (reference sequence). Written as DNA, the CDR3 is TGTGCCAGCAGCCTGGGGACAGTACAGAATGAAAAACTGTTTTTT. It specifies CASSLGTVQNEKLFF.

The J gene is TRBJ2-7, the V gene TRBV28; unclear D gene. This CDR3 has 12 residues. CDR1 and CDR2 from the germline V gene are MDHEN and SYDVKM. The V gene lost 2 bases and the J gene lost 0 bases, with 2 bases spanning the gap. The CDR3 reads CASSLLSYEQYF. DNA for the CDR3: TGTGCCAGCAGTTTACTCTCCTACGAGCAGTACTTC.

This chain connects TRBV6-1 to TRBJ1-6, with D possibly being TRBD1 (5 bases). CDR1 is MNHNS and CDR2 is SASEGT in the germline V gene. V lost 5 bases, J lost 1 base, and 18 bases lay in between. This CDR3 is built from 18 residues. This CDR3 reads CASSRGLGGGSYNSPLHF. Written as DNA, the CDR3 is TGTGCCAGCAGTCGCGGTTTGGGGGGGGGATCCTATAATTCACCCCTCCACTTT.

The chain carries TRBV24-1 and TRBJ2-1, with TRBD2 matching 10 bases. CDR1 is KGHDR and CDR2 is SFDVKD in the germline V gene. V trimming: 4 bases; J trimming: 2 bases; junction bases outside the gene matches: 4. CDR3 length: 16 residues. CDR3 protein: CATSDPSGRAYNEQFF. The CDR3, as DNA: TGTGCCACCAGTGACCCAAGCGGGAGGGCCTACAATGAGCAGTTCTTC.

The rearrangement joins TRBV6-5 to TRBJ1-6; 7 bases map to TRBD1. Germline loops: CDR1 MNHEY, CDR2 SVGAGI. Losses at the gene ends were 0 bases for V and 8 bases for J; bases not matched to a gene: 13. This CDR3 has 18 amino acids. The CDR3 is CASSYSGGGRGFDSPLHF. CDR3 nucleotides: TGTGCCAGCAGTTACTCTGGGGGGGGCAGGGGGTTTGATTCACCCCTCCACTTT.

About this clonotype itself: One end of the junction is discordant with germline, which a read error may explain. V usage is TRBV7-2 and J usage is TRBJ1-1; D is unclear. This CDR3 spans 11 amino acids. Looked up from germline, CDR1 is SGHTA and CDR2 is FQGNSA. As DNA, the CDR3 is TGCGCCAGCAGCCAGGCTGGTGAAGCTTTCTTT. This codes for CASSQAGEAFF.

The chain uses TRBV6-2 or TRBV6-3 and TRBJ1-5, with D tentatively TRBD1 (5 bases). Germline CDR1 and CDR2: MNHEY and SVGEGT. The CDR3 spans 15 residues. With 2 bases removed from V and 6 bases from J, the gap between germline ends came to 14 bases. CDR3 residues: CASSYGTGRSQPQHF. The CDR3 region has the DNA TGTGCCAGCAGTTACGGAACAGGTCGTTCTCAGCCCCAGCATTTT.